These T cell receptor beta chains were read from a single sample in a study of early T cells in non-severe SARS-CoV-2 infection. Via MiXCR, TCRdb re-called the 5' RACE reads, giving one row per CDR3 protein. The profile shows 30,000 to 40,000 distinct CDR3 sequences, 4.5% to 7% of them singletons. Sequencing was performed on whole blood, taken at baseline. These receptors were taken from an adult who was a healthcare worker with PCR-confirmed SARS-CoV-2 infection or an uninfected control (not recorded which). CDR3s include the opening cysteine and the closing phenylalanine or tryptophan. D genes are given only for firm matches. For some rows the clone size is stated as once, few or many, or as a class when expanded; others skip it.

V: TRBV6-6; size: many; D: NA; J: TRBJ2-2; DNA: TGTGCCAGCAGTTACAGGAGTGGAGTAGTTTGGGAGCTGTTTTTT; CDR3: CASSYRSGVVWELFF
V: TRBV18; size: many; D: TRBD1; J: TRBJ1-1; DNA: TGTGCCAGCTCACTGCGGACAGGGGGCCTGAACACTGAAGCTTTCTTT; CDR3: CASSLRTGGLNTEAFF
V: TRBV6-5; size: few; D: NA; J: TRBJ2-7; DNA: TGTGCCAGCAGTTACTGGGACGAGCAGTACTTC; CDR3: CASSYWDEQYF
V: TRBV6-2/TRBV6-3; size: many; D: NA; J: TRBJ2-7; DNA: TGTGCCAGCGGCGACGGATGGGACGGGGACGAGCAGTACTTC; CDR3: CASGDGWDGDEQYF
V: TRBV6-4; size: medium-sized; D: TRBD1; J: TRBJ2-2; DNA: TGTGCCAGCAGTGACGGGACAGGGAACACCGGGGAGCTGTTTTTT; CDR3: CASSDGTGNTGELFF
V: TRBV18; size: many; D: TRBD1; J: TRBJ1-3; DNA: TGTGCCAGCTCCGAGGGACAGGCGAACTCTGGAAACACCATATATTTT; CDR3: CASSEGQANSGNTIYF
V: TRBV7-2; size: many; D: TRBD1; J: TRBJ1-2; DNA: TGTGCCAGCAGCTCAGGACAGGGCTATGGCTACACCTTC; CDR3: CASSSGQGYGYTF
V: TRBV19; size: many; D: NA; J: TRBJ2-4; DNA: TGTGCCAGTAACAGTGCGCACATTCAGTACTTC; CDR3: CASNSAHIQYF
V: TRBV11-2; size: many; D: TRBD2; J: TRBJ2-3; DNA: TGTGCCAGCAGCTTAGGGACTAGGAGTCACACAGATACGCAGTATTTT; CDR3: CASSLGTRSHTDTQYF
V: TRBV6-2/TRBV6-3; size: NA; D: NA; J: TRBJ2-5; DNA: TGTGCCAGCAGAGATCCCTTCCCCGGGACCCAGTACTTC; CDR3: CASRDPFPGTQYF
V: TRBV29-1; size: many; D: TRBD2; J: TRBJ2-3; DNA: TGCAGCGTTACTCGGACTAGCGGCCCCCTCGATACGCAGTATTTT; CDR3: CSVTRTSGPLDTQYF
V: TRBV27; size: many; D: TRBD2; J: TRBJ2-7; DNA: TGTGCCAGCACCGTAGCGGGGGGTCTCGGCGAGCAGTACTTC; CDR3: CASTVAGGLGEQYF
V: TRBV9; size: many; D: NA; J: TRBJ2-2; DNA: TGTGCCAGCAGCGGACCGTCGCGGCGGCCTAACACCGGGGAGCTGTTTTTT; CDR3: CASSGPSRRPNTGELFF
V: TRBV20-1; size: NA; D: NA; J: TRBJ2-1; DNA: TGCAGTGCCTCTTGGGCGTTATATGATGAGCAGTTCTTC; CDR3: CSASWALYDEQFF
V: TRBV24-1; size: many; D: NA; J: TRBJ2-2; DNA: TGTGCCACCTCGACCCGGGGGTCTGGGGAGCTGTTTTTT; CDR3: CATSTRGSGELFF
V: TRBV7-6; size: many; D: TRBD2; J: TRBJ2-1; DNA: TGTGCCAGCAGCTGGAAAGCGGGGGGTGAGCAGTTCTTC; CDR3: CASSWKAGGEQFF
V: TRBV5-1; size: many; D: NA; J: TRBJ2-5; DNA: TGCGCCAGCGCCGGACAGACACAAGAGACCCAGTACTTC; CDR3: CASAGQTQETQYF
V: TRBV19; size: few; D: NA; J: TRBJ2-2; DNA: TGTGCCAGTAGTATAGCTCCAGCGAACACCGGGGAGCTGTTTTTT; CDR3: CASSIAPANTGELFF
V: TRBV29-1; size: NA; D: NA; J: TRBJ2-7; DNA: TGCAGCTCCTGGACGGTTCTGGGGGAGCAGTACTTC; CDR3: CSSWTVLGEQYF
V: TRBV30; size: many; D: NA; J: TRBJ2-7; DNA: TGTGCCTGGGGGCCGGGGAGCTACGAGCAGTACTTC; CDR3: CAWGPGSYEQYF
V: TRBV13; size: few; D: NA; J: TRBJ1-3; DNA: TGTGCCAGCAGCCGAGACAGAACCTACTCTGGAAACACCATATATTTT; CDR3: CASSRDRTYSGNTIYF
V: TRBV20-1; size: few; D: NA; J: TRBJ2-3; DNA: TGCAGCCTATTTGGGACTAGCACAGATACGCAGTATTTT; CDR3: CSLFGTSTDTQYF
V: TRBV9; size: many; D: TRBD2; J: TRBJ2-1; DNA: TGTGCCAGCAGCGCCGGACTAGCGGGGGGCTCCTACAATGAGCAGTTCTTC; CDR3: CASSAGLAGGSYNEQFF
V: TRBV24-1; size: few; D: TRBD2; J: TRBJ2-2; DNA: TGTGCCACCAGTGATTTGGTGTCGGCGGGAGCCGGGGAGCTGTTTTTT; CDR3: CATSDLVSAGAGELFF
V: TRBV7-8; size: many; D: NA; J: TRBJ2-1; DNA: TGTGCCAGCAGCTACCCATCCGGGGAATGGTCCTACAATGAGCAGTTCTTC; CDR3: CASSYPSGEWSYNEQFF
V: TRBV7-2; size: many; D: NA; J: TRBJ1-3; DNA: TGTGCCAGCAGCACTATCCAAGGCAACACCATATATTTT; CDR3: CASSTIQGNTIYF
V: TRBV6-5; size: many; D: NA; J: TRBJ2-5; DNA: TGTGCCAGCAGCCAAGGGGTGCCCGACAATCAAGAGACCCAGTACTTC; CDR3: CASSQGVPDNQETQYF
V: TRBV6-2/TRBV6-3; size: many; D: NA; J: TRBJ2-3; DNA: TGTGCCAGCAGTTATACAAGTAGTACCACAGATACGCAGTATTTT; CDR3: CASSYTSSTTDTQYF
V: TRBV28; size: few; D: NA; J: TRBJ1-1; DNA: TGTGCCAGCAGTTCACCATGGGAAGGGTACACTGAAGCTTTCTTT; CDR3: CASSSPWEGYTEAFF
V: TRBV20-1; size: NA; D: TRBD1; J: TRBJ2-1; DNA: TGCAGTGCTAGACCCAGGGGGCTGAGGAACAATGAGCAGTTCTTC; CDR3: CSARPRGLRNNEQFF
V: TRBV12-3/TRBV12-4; size: many; D: NA; J: TRBJ2-1; DNA: TGTGCCAGCAGTTTTATAGGAGGGAATGAGCAGTTCTTC; CDR3: CASSFIGGNEQFF
V: TRBV7-2; size: many; D: NA; J: TRBJ2-1; DNA: TGTGCCAGCCGAAAAGACAGGAGCTCCTACAATGAGCAGTTCTTC; CDR3: CASRKDRSSYNEQFF
V: TRBV20-1; size: few; D: TRBD2; J: TRBJ2-4; DNA: TGCAGTGCTAGTACTAGCGGGGGGGCCTCTAACATTCAGTACTTC; CDR3: CSASTSGGASNIQYF
V: TRBV9; size: many; D: TRBD2; J: TRBJ2-3; DNA: TGTGCCAGCAGCGTCTTAGCGGGGGCTAGCACAGATACGCAGTATTTT; CDR3: CASSVLAGASTDTQYF
V: TRBV7-9; size: many; D: NA; J: TRBJ2-1; DNA: TGTGCCAGCAGCATACTAGCACCACAATACAATGAGCAGTTCTTC; CDR3: CASSILAPQYNEQFF
V: TRBV28; size: few; D: TRBD1; J: TRBJ2-5; DNA: TGTGCCAGCAGATCCGACAGGGAACAAGAGACCCAGTACTTC; CDR3: CASRSDREQETQYF
V: TRBV4-1; size: NA; D: NA; J: TRBJ2-3; DNA: TGCGCCAGCAGCCAGGAGGGCCTTGGAGCAAATACGCAGTATTTT; CDR3: CASSQEGLGANTQYF
V: TRBV11-2; size: few; D: NA; J: TRBJ1-1; DNA: TGTGCCAGCAGCTTAGATTGGGGATCCCGCACTGAAGCTTTCTTT; CDR3: CASSLDWGSRTEAFF
V: TRBV20-1; size: many; D: NA; J: TRBJ1-5; DNA: TGCAGTGCTGGCACGGATAGCAATCAGCCCCAGCATTTT; CDR3: CSAGTDSNQPQHF
V: TRBV6-1; size: many; D: TRBD1; J: TRBJ1-5; DNA: TGTGCCAGCAGATTCTGGGGGGACAGTCGTAGGCCCCAGCATTTT; CDR3: CASRFWGDSRRPQHF
V: TRBV28; size: many; D: TRBD1; J: TRBJ1-2; DNA: TGTGCCAGTGACAGACAGGGCTATGGCTACACCTTC; CDR3: CASDRQGYGYTF
V: TRBV20-1; size: NA; D: NA; J: TRBJ2-1; DNA: TGCAGTGCCCGAATAAACAATGAGCAGTTCTTC; CDR3: CSARINNEQFF
V: TRBV12-3/TRBV12-4; size: many; D: NA; J: TRBJ2-1; DNA: TGTGCCAGCACACCTCTGCAGGGGGGGTCCAATGAGCAGTTCTTC; CDR3: CASTPLQGGSNEQFF
V: TRBV4-2; size: few; D: NA; J: TRBJ2-3; DNA: TGTGCCAGCAGCCCGCGGACAGATACTAGCACAGATACGCAGTATTTT; CDR3: CASSPRTDTSTDTQYF
V: TRBV3-1; size: few; D: TRBD2; J: TRBJ2-1; DNA: TGTGCCAGCAGCCCTGACAGCGGGAGTCGGGACAATGAGCAGTTCTTC; CDR3: CASSPDSGSRDNEQFF
V: TRBV4-3; size: many; D: NA; J: TRBJ2-1; DNA: TGCGCCAGCAGCCAAGAACCAGGTTCAGGTCATGAGCAGTTCTTC; CDR3: CASSQEPGSGHEQFF
V: TRBV29-1; size: NA; D: NA; J: TRBJ1-2; DNA: TGCAGCGTTTCCGACCGCGGTCATGGCTACACCTTC; CDR3: CSVSDRGHGYTF
V: TRBV3-1; size: few; D: NA; J: TRBJ1-1; DNA: TGTGCCAGCAGCCGCGAGATTGGGAGGGACACTGAAGCTTTCTTT; CDR3: CASSREIGRDTEAFF
V: TRBV9; size: many; D: NA; J: TRBJ1-6; DNA: TGTGCCAGCAGCGCCGAAACATCACCCCTCCACTTT; CDR3: CASSAETSPLHF
V: TRBV4-1; size: many; D: NA; J: TRBJ1-5; DNA: TGCGCCAGCAGCCACCCGACTAGTACTAATCAGCCCCAGCATTTT; CDR3: CASSHPTSTNQPQHF
V: TRBV2; size: many; D: NA; J: TRBJ2-6; DNA: TGTGCCAGCGCATCATCTGGGGCCAACGTCCTGACTTTC; CDR3: CASASSGANVLTF
V: TRBV30; size: NA; D: NA; J: TRBJ2-3; DNA: TGTGCCTGGAGTGTACAGACAGGTCGCACAGATACGCAGTATTTT; CDR3: CAWSVQTGRTDTQYF